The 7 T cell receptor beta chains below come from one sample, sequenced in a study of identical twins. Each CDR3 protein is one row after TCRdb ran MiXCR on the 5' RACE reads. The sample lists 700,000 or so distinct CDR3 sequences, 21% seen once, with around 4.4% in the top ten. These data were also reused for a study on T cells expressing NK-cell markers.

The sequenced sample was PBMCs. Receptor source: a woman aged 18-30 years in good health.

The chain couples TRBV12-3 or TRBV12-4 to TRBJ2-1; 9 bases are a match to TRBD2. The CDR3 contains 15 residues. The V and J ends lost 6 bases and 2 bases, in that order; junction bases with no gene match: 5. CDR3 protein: CASRISGRPYNEQFF. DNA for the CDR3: TGTGCCAGCAGGATTAGCGGGAGACCCTACAATGAGCAGTTCTTC.

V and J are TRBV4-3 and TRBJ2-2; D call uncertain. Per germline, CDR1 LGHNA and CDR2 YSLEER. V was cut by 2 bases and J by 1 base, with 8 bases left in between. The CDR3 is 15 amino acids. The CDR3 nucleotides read TGCGCCAGCAGCCAAAGGTCAGGGAACACCGGGGAGCTGTTTTTT. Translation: CASSQRSGNTGELFF.

In nucleotides, the CDR3 is TGTGCCAGCAGCGTCGGGACAGGGATAGCCTACGAGCAGTACTTC. Residues: CASSVGTGIAYEQYF. The genes are TRBV9 and TRBJ2-7, with 9 bases fitting TRBD1. Trimming removed 2 bases from V and 2 bases from J; junction bases left unmatched: 5. The CDR3 extends over 15 amino acids. Germline loops: CDR1 SGDLS, CDR2 YYNGEE.

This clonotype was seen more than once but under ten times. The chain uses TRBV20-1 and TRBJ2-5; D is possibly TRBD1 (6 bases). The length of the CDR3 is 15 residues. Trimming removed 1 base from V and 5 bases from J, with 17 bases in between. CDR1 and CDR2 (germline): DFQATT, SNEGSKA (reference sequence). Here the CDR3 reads CSARGRTDSYETQYF. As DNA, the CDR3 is TGCAGTGCTAGAGGCCGGACAGATTCTTACGAGACCCAGTACTTC.

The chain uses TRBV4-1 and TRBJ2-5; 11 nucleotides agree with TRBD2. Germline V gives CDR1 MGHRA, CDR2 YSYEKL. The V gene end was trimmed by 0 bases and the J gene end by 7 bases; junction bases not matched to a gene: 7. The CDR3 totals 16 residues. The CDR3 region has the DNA TGCGCCAGCAGCCAAGAGGGTAGCGGGGGGGCCGGGACCCAGTACTTC. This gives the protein CASSQEGSGGAGTQYF.

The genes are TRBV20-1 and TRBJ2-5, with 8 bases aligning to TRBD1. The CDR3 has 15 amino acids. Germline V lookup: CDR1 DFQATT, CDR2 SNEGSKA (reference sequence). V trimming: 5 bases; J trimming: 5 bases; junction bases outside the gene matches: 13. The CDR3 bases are TGCAGTGCTCAAAGGGACAGGAGAACGTGGGAGACCCAGTACTTC. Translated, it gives CSAQRDRRTWETQYF.

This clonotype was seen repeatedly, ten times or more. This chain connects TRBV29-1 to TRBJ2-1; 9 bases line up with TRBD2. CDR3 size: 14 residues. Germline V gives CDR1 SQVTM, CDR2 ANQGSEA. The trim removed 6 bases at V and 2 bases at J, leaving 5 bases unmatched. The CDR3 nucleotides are TGCAGCGTGGTGACTAGCGGAACCTACAATGAGCAGTTCTTC. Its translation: CSVVTSGTYNEQFF.